These 5 T cell receptor beta chains originate from one sample sequenced in a study of tumor-infiltrating lymphocytes in primary liver carcinoma. Blood RNA was derived from unsorted whole blood, and germline DNA was extracted too. A primer matching the constant region was used to make TCR beta cDNA from 450 to 550 ng of total RNA. ARM-PCR was slightly modified, and three nested multiplex PCR rounds with it gave rise to the TCR beta libraries. TRBV1-TRBV30 forward primers and a C-beta reverse primer were used in the first two PCR rounds, which each ran for around 10 cycles. One entry per CDR3 protein, called by TCRdb with MiXCR from the multiplex PCR reads. The repertoire holds roughly 330,000 distinct CDR3 sequences, with 65% as singletons. The material sequenced was peripheral blood. The receptors stem from a man aged 40-49 years with primary liver carcinoma and hepatitis B virus infection.

Worth noting for this clonotype: The germline gene is not matched at one end of the junction; a read error may be the cause. CDR3 coding DNA: TGTGCCAGCGATGATCAAGGACTAGAGGGATTCTATGAACAGTTCTTC. Protein product: CASDDQGLEGFYEQFF. V usage is TRBV6-1 and J usage is TRBJ2-1; TRBD2 aligns across 7 bases. The CDR3 runs 16 residues. CDR1 is MNHNS, CDR2 SASEGT, per germline.

The rearrangement links TRBV6-5 to TRBJ2-3, with unresolved D. V lost 2 bases and J 7 bases, leaving 10 bases between the germline ends. Per germline, CDR1 MNHEY and CDR2 SVGAGI. The CDR3 has 13 residues. The CDR3 sequence is CASSYLAAHTQYF. The CDR3 DNA follows: TGTGCCAGCAGTTACCTGGCAGCACATACGCAGTATTTT.

This clonotype showed up just a few times. The chain couples TRBV7-9 to TRBJ1-4; weak D call: TRBD1 (6 bases). Germline V gene lookup returns CDR1 SEHNR and CDR2 FQNEAQ (reference sequence). The CDR3 is 13 residues long. The ends were cut back, 1 base at V and 10 bases at J, with 10 bases in the middle. The CDR3 DNA is TGTGCCAGCAGCTTAGAAGAGGGGGGAAAACTGTTTTTT. This translates into CASSLEEGGKLFF.

Notes on this clonotype: A read error may produce the germline difference seen at one junction end. The genes are TRBV11-1 and TRBJ2-7, with D perhaps matching TRBD1 (5 bases). Germline lookup yields CDR1 SGHAT and CDR2 FQDESV (reference sequence). This CDR3 comprises 13 residues. The chain's CDR3 is CASSLQGSYEHYF. In DNA, the CDR3 is TGTGCCAGCAGCTTACAGGGATCCTATGAGCACTACTTC.

This clonotype was observed a handful of times. The chain joins TRBV10-1 to TRBJ2-3, with 8 bases aligning to TRBD1. The CDR3 covers 14 residues. Losses at the gene ends were 6 bases for V and 7 bases for J; bases not matched to a gene: 9. The V gene's germline CDR1 is WNHNN and CDR2 SYGVQD (reference sequence). CDR3 loop: CASSFDRGTNTQYF. Written as DNA, the CDR3 is TGCGCCAGCAGCTTCGACAGGGGTACGAATACGCAGTATTTT.